This TCR beta chain was identified in a study of shared clonotypes between healthy human individuals. Study-wide points: Generally, estimated richness proved larger in naive subsets than it did in memory subsets. The diversity represented, both genetic and in exposure history, was limited by few donors. Across four donors, naive CD4 shared 5% to 6%, naive CD8 around 3.8%, memory CD4 roughly 2.1%, memory CD8 about 0.4%.

To note about this clone: Its target is not known.

A deep-level run was used for the assay. Some clones are missing from TCRdb's copy, which holds only in-frame ones; the method was immunoSEQ multiplex PCR. The sample holds 1.6 million or so clones; 96% are singletons and the top ten take roughly 1.2%. The CDR3 is 14 residues long. The germline V gene encodes CDR1 SGHRS and CDR2 YFSETQ. V lost 0 bases to trimming and J lost 5 bases, with 11 bases between them. The TCR originated in a man aged 25 to 40 in good health. This chain joins TRBV5-1 and TRBJ2-5; perhaps TRBD2 as D (6 bases). The sequencing sample was made of naive CD4+ T cells sorted from blood. As to subset: CD45RA+ positively selected. The CDR3 spells CASSLAVAVETQYF. In nucleotides, the CDR3 is TGCGCCAGCAGCTTGGCAGTAGCGGTGGAGACCCAGTACTTC.